The rows below give T cell receptor beta chains drawn from one sample of a study of cytomegalovirus exposure and HLA in healthy donors. Sequenced by immunoSEQ multiplex PCR; TCRdb stores in-frame clones only, minus some. The table includes 190,000 or so clones, 80% to 85% detected once. Sequenced: PBMCs. The receptors come from a woman aged 50 to 65 in good health and CMV-seropositive. The CDR3 runs from the conserved cysteine through the conserved F or W. A D gene is named only where the DNA matches it firmly. Where a row states a size, it is once, few, many or the class of an expanded clone; other rows omit it.

V gene	D gene	clone size	J gene	CDR3 DNA	CDR3 protein
TRBV19	NA	NA	TRBJ1-2	TGTGCCAGTAGTACCGTGCAGGCGATCCTACACTATGGCTACACCTTC	CASSTVQAILHYGYTF
TRBV5-4	TRBD1	NA	TRBJ1-2	TGTGCCAGCAGTCGTCCTTCAGGCGACAGGGCGGTCTATGGCTACACCTTC	CASSRPSGDRAVYGYTF
TRBV5-1	TRBD1	NA	TRBJ1-2	TGCGCCAGCAGCACAGGACAGGGGGCAGGCGGCTACACCTTC	CASSTGQGAGGYTF
TRBV7-9	NA	NA	TRBJ2-7	TGTTCCAGCAGCTTCGGACTGGCTGAGCAGTACTTC	CSSSFGLAEQYF
TRBV7-9	TRBD1	NA	TRBJ2-5	TGTGCCAGCAGCCAGACCGGGACAGGACAAGAGACCCAGTACTTC	CASSQTGTGQETQYF
TRBV7-2	NA	once	TRBJ1-6	TGTGCCAGCAGCTCCCCACGGGGATATAATTCACCCCTCCACTTT	CASSSPRGYNSPLHF
TRBV6-6	TRBD2	NA	TRBJ2-5	TGTGCCACCGAGGGGACTACGTCCGAGACCCAGTACTTC	CATEGTTSETQYF
TRBV2	NA	NA	TRBJ2-2	TGTGCCAGCACCTTTATCCGTACCGGGGAGCTGTTTTTT	CASTFIRTGELFF
TRBV21-1	NA	NA	TRBJ1-5	TGTGCCAGCAGCCCTTGGTGCGGCAATCAGCCCCAGCATTTT	CASSPWCGNQPQHF
TRBV19	TRBD2	NA	TRBJ2-2	TGTGCCAGTAGTACCCCGGGACTAGAGACGGCCGGGGAGCTGTTTTTT	CASSTPGLETAGELFF
TRBV4-3	NA	NA	TRBJ2-1	TGCGCCAGCAGCCAAGATCGCCGAGGGGGTATACTGGACTACAATGAGCAGTTCTTC	CASSQDRRGGILDYNEQFF
TRBV12-5	TRBD2	NA	TRBJ2-1	TGTGCTAGTGGTTCCCAGACTAGCGGGCCCCCTTGGGGTGAGCAGTTCTTC	CASGSQTSGPPWGEQFF
TRBV28	TRBD1	NA	TRBJ1-5	TGTGCCAGCAGCAGTTTTTGGGACAGTCATCAGCCCCAGCATTTT	CASSSFWDSHQPQHF
TRBV7-8	NA	NA	TRBJ1-1	TGTGCCAGCAGCTTAGTAGTGAACACTGAAGCTTTCTTT	CASSLVVNTEAFF
TRBV4-1	TRBD2	NA	TRBJ2-5	TGCGCCAGCAGCCAACCTTTAGCGGGGGTTAGAGAGACCCAGTACTTC	CASSQPLAGVRETQYF
TRBV28	NA	NA	TRBJ1-5	TGTGCCAGCGAAACCGGGACATTTCATAGCAATCAGCCCCAGCATTTT	CASETGTFHSNQPQHF
TRBV19	TRBD2	few	TRBJ2-5	TGTGCCAGTAGTATAACTAGCGGGGGGGCCTCAGAGACCCAGTACTTC	CASSITSGGASETQYF
TRBV5-4	NA	NA	TRBJ2-5	TGTGCCAGCAGCTCAGGGGCTTTACAAGAGACCCAGTACTTC	CASSSGALQETQYF
TRBV2	NA	NA	TRBJ1-2	TGTGCCATCAAACAGGCTTCATTTAACTATGGCTACACCTTC	CAIKQASFNYGYTF
TRBV4-3	TRBD2	NA	TRBJ2-7	TGCGCCAGCAGCCAAGCTGCGACTAGCGGGTTTTACGAGCAGTACTTC	CASSQAATSGFYEQYF
TRBV25-1	NA	NA	TRBJ1-4	TGTGCCAGCAGTGAATGGGGTGGCCAGGGTGGGAAAAAACTGTTTTTT	CASSEWGGQGGKKLFF
TRBV19	NA	NA	TRBJ1-3	TGTGCCAGTAATCGGAGGGGACCCAGCTCTGGAAACACCATATATTTT	CASNRRGPSSGNTIYF
TRBV6-1	TRBD2	NA	TRBJ2-5	TGTGCCAGCAGTGTAGCGGGAGGGCCGAAGGAGACCCAGTACTTC	CASSVAGGPKETQYF
TRBV14	TRBD1	NA	TRBJ1-1	TGTGCCAGCAGCCAAGAAGGTCTCAGGGGGACTGAAGCTTTCTTT	CASSQEGLRGTEAFF
TRBV4-1	NA	NA	TRBJ2-7	TGCGCCAGCAGCCAAGATACAACAGCATACCGTTACGAGCAGTACTTC	CASSQDTTAYRYEQYF
TRBV18	NA	NA	TRBJ2-7	TGTGCCAGCTCACCAGCCGGAAGGGGGTACGAGCAGTACTTC	CASSPAGRGYEQYF
TRBV6-5	NA	few	TRBJ1-1	TGTGCCAGCAACGGACACCCTATGAACACTGAAGCTTTCTTT	CASNGHPMNTEAFF
TRBV5-1	NA	NA	TRBJ2-7	TGCGCCAGCAGCTTGAAGGGGTGGGAGCAGTACTTC	CASSLKGWEQYF
TRBV7-9	TRBD2	once	TRBJ2-5	TGTGCCAGCAGCGGCACTAGCGGGAGGGAAGAGACCCAGTACTTC	CASSGTSGREETQYF
TRBV20-1	NA	NA	TRBJ2-1	TGCAGTGCTGGGAGGACGGATGAGCAGTTCTTC	CSAGRTDEQFF
TRBV10-2	TRBD1	NA	TRBJ2-3	TGCGCCAGCAGGGACAGGCGGTTTAACACAGATACGCAGTATTTT	CASRDRRFNTDTQYF
TRBV28	NA	NA	TRBJ1-4	TGTGCCAGCAGTTTAGGGCAGACAAATGAAAAACTGTTTTTT	CASSLGQTNEKLFF
TRBV5-4	TRBD2	few	TRBJ2-5	TGTGCCAGCAGCCTCACCGGGACTAGGGGGGAGACCCAGTACTTC	CASSLTGTRGETQYF
TRBV5-1	TRBD1	NA	TRBJ2-2	TGCGCCAGCAGGAGACAGGGGGACACCGGGGAGCTGTTTTTT	CASRRQGDTGELFF
TRBV6-1	TRBD1	few	TRBJ2-7	TGTGCCAGCAGTGCGGGGACAGGGGGCGGGGAGCAGTACTTC	CASSAGTGGGEQYF
TRBV28	NA	NA	TRBJ2-7	TGTGCCAGCAGTGGGCAAGGGAGCTCCTACGAGCAGTACTTC	CASSGQGSSYEQYF
TRBV28	NA	NA	TRBJ1-5	TGTGCCAGCACGGGGGGGGCCAACAATCAGCCCCAGCATTTT	CASTGGANNQPQHF
TRBV5-1	NA	NA	TRBJ2-7	TGCGCCAGCAGCTTGGTAGGGCAGGGATCCTACGAGCAGTACTTC	CASSLVGQGSYEQYF
TRBV6-5	TRBD1	NA	TRBJ1-1	TGTGCCAGCATTGGGACAGGAAACACTGAAGCTTTCTTT	CASIGTGNTEAFF
TRBV5-6	NA	NA	TRBJ1-5	TGTGCCAGCAGTTTTTACGATGGCGGACAGCACAATCAGCCCCAGCATTTT	CASSFYDGGQHNQPQHF
TRBV7-8	TRBD2	few	TRBJ2-1	TGTGCCAGCAGCTTTACTCGGGGGGGGGACCCCTACAATGAGCAGTTCTTC	CASSFTRGGDPYNEQFF
TRBV19	TRBD2	NA	TRBJ2-1	TGTGCCAGTAGCAGGACTAGCGGGGATGGGGAGCAGTTCTTC	CASSRTSGDGEQFF
TRBV5-1	NA	few	TRBJ1-4	TGCGCCAGCAGCTTGGCGGAGGGTGTAACTAATGAAAAACTGTTTTTT	CASSLAEGVTNEKLFF
TRBV7-9	NA	NA	TRBJ2-7	TGTGCCAGCAGCTTAGGACAGTACGAGCAGTACTTC	CASSLGQYEQYF
TRBV19	TRBD1	NA	TRBJ2-7	TGTGCCAGTAGCCTTCCGGGACAGGCGATCTACGAGCAGTACTTC	CASSLPGQAIYEQYF
TRBV4-3	NA	NA	TRBJ1-6	TGCGCCAGCAGCCAGGACTTGGACGATTTACCTCTCCACTTT	CASSQDLDDLPLHF
TRBV28	TRBD1	once	TRBJ2-1	TGTGCCAGCAGTTTGACAGGGGACAATGAGCAGTTCTTC	CASSLTGDNEQFF
TRBV27	NA	few	TRBJ2-7	TGTGCCAGCGGGTCCGGCGGATACGAGCAGTACTTC	CASGSGGYEQYF
TRBV7-7	TRBD1	few	TRBJ2-5	TGTGCCAGCAGCCACCGAGGGGACAGACAAGAGACCCAGTACTTC	CASSHRGDRQETQYF
TRBV28	TRBD1	NA	TRBJ2-1	TGTGCCAGCACCACCTTCGGGACAGGGCTTGATGAGCAGTTCTTC	CASTTFGTGLDEQFF
TRBV15	NA	NA	TRBJ1-4	TGTGCCACCAGCAGAGGGAGGGACGGGGGTCGGGAAAAACTGTTTTTT	CATSRGRDGGREKLFF
TRBV5-1	TRBD2	NA	TRBJ2-2	TGCGCCAGCAGCATTAGCGGGAGTGACACCGGGGAGCTGTTTTTT	CASSISGSDTGELFF
TRBV7-2	TRBD1	NA	TRBJ1-2	TGTGCCAGCAGCTTACGGATATCCGGGACAGCTAGAAACTATGGCTACACCTTC	CASSLRISGTARNYGYTF
TRBV11-2	NA	NA	TRBJ1-1	TGTGCCAGCAGCTTAGCGGGGGGGGACACTGAAGCTTTCTTT	CASSLAGGDTEAFF
TRBV28	NA	few	TRBJ1-2	TGTGCCAGCAGTTTACCATGGGGGCTTTTGAACTATGGCTACACCTTC	CASSLPWGLLNYGYTF
TRBV29-1	NA	NA	TRBJ1-2	TGCAGCGTTGATGCTCCGAGGCTTAACTATGGCTACACCTTC	CSVDAPRLNYGYTF
TRBV7-9	NA	NA	TRBJ1-2	TGTTCCAGCAGCTTAGCGGGGGCCGGGATCTATGGCTACACCTTC	CSSSLAGAGIYGYTF
TRBV30	NA	NA	TRBJ2-3	TGTGCCTGGAGGCCAGGTACAGATACGCAGTATTTT	CAWRPGTDTQYF
TRBV7-2	TRBD1	NA	TRBJ1-6	TGTGCCAGCAGCGGGTCGGGACAGGGCACGCCCAGGGGATCACCCCTCCACTTT	CASSGSGQGTPRGSPLHF
TRBV23-1	TRBD1	few	TRBJ1-6	TGCGCCAGCAGTCAATCGAGGGACAGGGAGTATAATTCACCCCTCCACTTT	CASSQSRDREYNSPLHF